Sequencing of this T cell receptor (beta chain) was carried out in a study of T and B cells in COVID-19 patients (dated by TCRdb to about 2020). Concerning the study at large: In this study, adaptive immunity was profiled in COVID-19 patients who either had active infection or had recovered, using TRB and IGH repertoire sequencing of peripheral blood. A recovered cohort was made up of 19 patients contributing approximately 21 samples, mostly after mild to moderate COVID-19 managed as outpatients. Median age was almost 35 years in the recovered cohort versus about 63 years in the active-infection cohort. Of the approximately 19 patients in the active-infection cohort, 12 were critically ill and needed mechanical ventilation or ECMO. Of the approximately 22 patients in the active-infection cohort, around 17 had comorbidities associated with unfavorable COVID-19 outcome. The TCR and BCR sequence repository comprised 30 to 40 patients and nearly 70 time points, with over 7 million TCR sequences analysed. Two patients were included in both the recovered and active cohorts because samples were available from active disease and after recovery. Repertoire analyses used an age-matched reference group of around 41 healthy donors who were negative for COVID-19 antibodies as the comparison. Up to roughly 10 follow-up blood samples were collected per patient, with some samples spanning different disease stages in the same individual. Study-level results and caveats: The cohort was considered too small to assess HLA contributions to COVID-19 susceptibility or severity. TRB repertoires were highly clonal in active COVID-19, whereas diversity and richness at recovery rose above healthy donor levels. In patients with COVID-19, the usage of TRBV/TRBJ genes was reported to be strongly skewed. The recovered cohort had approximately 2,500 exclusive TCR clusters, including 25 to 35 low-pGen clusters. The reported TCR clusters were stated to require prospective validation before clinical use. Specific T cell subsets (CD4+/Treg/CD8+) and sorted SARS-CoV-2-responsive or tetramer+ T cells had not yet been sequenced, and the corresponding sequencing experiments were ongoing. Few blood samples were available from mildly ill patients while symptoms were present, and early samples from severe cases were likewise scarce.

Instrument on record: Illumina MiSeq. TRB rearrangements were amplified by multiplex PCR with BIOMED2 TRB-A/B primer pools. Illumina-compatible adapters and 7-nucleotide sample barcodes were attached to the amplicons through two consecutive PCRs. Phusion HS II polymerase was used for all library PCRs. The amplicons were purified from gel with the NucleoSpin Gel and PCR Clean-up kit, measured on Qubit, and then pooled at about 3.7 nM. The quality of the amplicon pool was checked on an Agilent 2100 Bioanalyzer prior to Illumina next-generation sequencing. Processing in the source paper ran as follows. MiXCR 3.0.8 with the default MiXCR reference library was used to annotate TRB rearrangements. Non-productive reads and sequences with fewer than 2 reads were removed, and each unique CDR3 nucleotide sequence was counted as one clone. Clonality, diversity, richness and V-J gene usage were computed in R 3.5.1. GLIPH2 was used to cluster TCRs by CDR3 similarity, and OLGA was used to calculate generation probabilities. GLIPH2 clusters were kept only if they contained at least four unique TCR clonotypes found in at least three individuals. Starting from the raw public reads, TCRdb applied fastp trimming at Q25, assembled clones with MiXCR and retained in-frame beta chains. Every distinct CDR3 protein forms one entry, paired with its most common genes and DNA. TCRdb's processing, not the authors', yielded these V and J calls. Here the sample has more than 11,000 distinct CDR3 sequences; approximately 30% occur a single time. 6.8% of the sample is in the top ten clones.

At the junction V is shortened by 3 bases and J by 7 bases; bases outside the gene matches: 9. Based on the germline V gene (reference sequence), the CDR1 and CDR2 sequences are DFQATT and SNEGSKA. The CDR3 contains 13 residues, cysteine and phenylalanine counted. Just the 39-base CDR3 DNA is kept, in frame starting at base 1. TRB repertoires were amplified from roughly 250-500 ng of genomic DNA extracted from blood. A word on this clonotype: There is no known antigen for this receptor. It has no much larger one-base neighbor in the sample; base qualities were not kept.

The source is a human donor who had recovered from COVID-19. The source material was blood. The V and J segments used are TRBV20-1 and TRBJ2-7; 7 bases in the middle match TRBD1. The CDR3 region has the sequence CSARGTAPLEQYF. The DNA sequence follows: TGCAGTGCTAGGGGGACAGCCCCTTTGGAGCAGTACTTC.